These 2 T cell receptor beta chains were sequenced from one sample in a study of blood T cells in healthy people across ages. For the second PCR, which ran for about 6 to 12 cycles, a sample-barcoded 5' primer and a J-beta primer mix were used. TCRdb re-called the 5' RACE reads with MiXCR, one entry per CDR3 protein. The table shows about 1.7 million distinct CDR3 sequences, with 28% occurring only once. Material for sequencing was blood. These receptors were obtained from a woman between 25 and 40 years old in good health.

This clonotype was observed at least ten times. J is TRBJ2-3 and V is TRBV5-1, with D possibly being TRBD1 or TRBD2 (5 bases each). This CDR3 region has 14 residues. From germline, CDR1 is SGHRS and CDR2 YFSETQ. The germline V and J ends were trimmed by 3 bases and 4 bases, with 12 bases remaining between them. CDR3 sequence reads: CASSSRQGADTQYF. DNA of the CDR3: TGCGCCAGCAGCTCGCGGCAGGGAGCAGATACGCAGTATTTT.

This clonotype was recorded once. J is TRBJ2-2 and V is TRBV13, with TRBD2 matching 7 bases. Germline CDR1 PRHDT, CDR2 FYEKMQ (reference sequence). V lost 2 bases and J lost 1; bases outside the gene matches: 4. The CDR3 sequence is 16 residues long. The CDR3 bases are TGTGCCAGCAGCTTATCGGTAGCGGGGAACACCGGGGAGCTGTTTTTT. Its protein product is CASSLSVAGNTGELFF. The full variable domain, with the rest looked up from reference TRBV13 and TRBJ2-2, is AAGVIQSPRHLIKEKRETATLKCYPIPRHDTVYWYQQGPGQDPQFLISFYEKMQSDKGSIPDRFSAQQFSDYHSELNMSSLELGDSALYFCASSLSVAGNTGELFFGEGSRLTVL.